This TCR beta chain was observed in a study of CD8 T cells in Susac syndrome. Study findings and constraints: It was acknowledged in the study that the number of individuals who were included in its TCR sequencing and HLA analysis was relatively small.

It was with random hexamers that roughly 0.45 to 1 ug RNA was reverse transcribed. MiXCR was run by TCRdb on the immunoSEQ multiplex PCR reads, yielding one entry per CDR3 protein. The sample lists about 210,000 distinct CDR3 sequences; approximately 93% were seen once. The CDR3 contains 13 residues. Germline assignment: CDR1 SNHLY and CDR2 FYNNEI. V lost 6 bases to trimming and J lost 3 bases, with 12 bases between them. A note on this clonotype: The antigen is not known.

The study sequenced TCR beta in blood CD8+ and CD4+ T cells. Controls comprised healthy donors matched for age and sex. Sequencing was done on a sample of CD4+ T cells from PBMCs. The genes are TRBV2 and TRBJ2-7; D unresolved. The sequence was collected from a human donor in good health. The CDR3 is CASRGTWLYEQYF. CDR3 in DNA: TGTGCCAGCAGGGGCACATGGCTCTACGAGCAGTACTTC.